This T cell receptor (beta chain) derives from a study of blood T cell repertoires in COVID-19. Study summary: Both acute and convalescent COVID-19 samples were obtained from the United States, Italy and Spain. Sources were T cells, B-cell-depleted T cells, or PBMCs; the material itself was cDNA or gDNA.

The table came from immunoSEQ multiplex PCR; TCRdb's copy has only in-frame clones and leaves some out. The top ten hold around 6.5% of the sample, which has some 240,000 clones, around 90% seen once. The CDR3 covers 15 residues. Germline V gene lookup returns CDR1 MNHEY and CDR2 SVGAGI. The V end lost 6 bases, the J end lost 4 bases, and 16 bases lay between the germline ends. This chain links TRBV6-5 with TRBJ2-4; possible D gene TRBD2, 6 bases. This receptor was identified in a man between 60 and 75 years old who had recovered from COVID-19. The sequencing sample was made of peripheral blood. The CDR3 loop reads CASSPIYGGKNIQYF. The CDR3 DNA reads TGTGCCAGCAGCCCCATATATGGGGGGAAAAACATTCAGTACTTC.